These 18 T cell receptor beta chains originate from one sample sequenced in a study of shared clonotypes between healthy human individuals. Using immunoSEQ multiplex PCR, the repertoire was profiled, and TCRdb retains in-frame clones only, with some absent. The sample consists of around 1.9 million clones, around 95% of them appearing once. The naive CD8 population came from CD45RO-negative cells selected for CCR7, without terminally differentiated effector memory CD45RA+ cells. Sequenced: naive CD8+ T cells from PBMCs. The receptor source for this set is a man between 18 and 29 years old in good health. Some clones in this sample may be carry-over from other donors' samples.

The chain links TRBV27 to TRBJ1-2, with TRBD1 as a possible D gene (6 bases). Germline CDR1 and CDR2: MNHEY and SMNVEV (reference sequence). This CDR3 spans 15 amino acids. V lost 4 bases and J lost 0, with 12 bases in between. CDR3 protein: CASSSRGLPNYGYTF. Written as DNA, the CDR3 is TGTGCCAGCAGTTCCAGGGGTTTACCTAACTATGGCTACACCTTC.

The chain couples TRBV19 to TRBJ2-7; 10 nucleotides match TRBD1. The V segment lost 4 bases and the J segment 2 bases; nucleotides outside the gene matches: 5. The CDR3 consists of 15 residues. Germline lookup yields CDR1 LNHDA and CDR2 SQIVND (reference sequence). CDR3 DNA sequence: TGTGCCAGTAGTAAGACCGGGACAGGGGCCTACGAGCAGTACTTC. The encoded protein is CASSKTGTGAYEQYF.

The V call is TRBV19, the J call TRBJ2-2; 7 bases map to TRBD1. The V and J ends lost 5 bases and 5 bases, in that order; junction bases with no gene match: 2. The CDR3 length is 13 residues. Germline values: CDR1 LNHDA, CDR2 SQIVND (reference sequence). The CDR3 DNA sequence: TGTGCCAGTAGTCGGACAGGAACCGGGGAGCTGTTTTTT. Translating gives CASSRTGTGELFF. Looking up the rest from reference TRBV19 and TRBJ2-2 gives the full variable domain: DGGITQSPKYLFRKEGQNVTLSCEQNLNHDAMYWYRQDPGQGLRLIYYSQIVNDFQKGDIAEGYSVSREKKESFPLTVTSAQKNPTAFYLCASSRTGTGELFFGEGSRLTVL.

The chain carries TRBV6-1 and TRBJ1-3, with 10 positions matching TRBD1. The germline gives CDR1 MNHNS, CDR2 SASEGT. V was clipped by 5 bases and J by 4 bases; unmatched bases: 5. CDR3 size: 15 residues. The CDR3 sequence is CASSTRQGAGNTIYF. In nucleotides, the CDR3 is TGTGCCAGCAGTACCCGACAGGGGGCCGGAAACACCATATATTTT.

The V call is TRBV7-9, the J call TRBJ1-3, with unresolved D. CDR1 is SEHNR, CDR2 FQNEAQ, per germline (reference sequence). The V end was cut by 3 bases, the J end by 2 bases, with 8 bases between. This CDR3 region has 14 residues. Written as DNA, the CDR3 is TGTGCCAGCAGCTTCCCAGACCCTGGAAACACCATATATTTT. Translation: CASSFPDPGNTIYF. The complete variable domain, with remaining parts taken from reference TRBV7-9 and TRBJ1-3, reads DTGVSQNPRHKITKRGQNVTFRCDPISEHNRLYWYRQTLGQGPEFLTYFQNEAQLEKSRLLSDRFSAERPKGSFSTLEIQRTEQGDSAMYLCASSFPDPGNTIYFGEGSWLTVV.

The chain joins TRBV29-1 to TRBJ2-1; the match to TRBD2 covers 8 bases. This CDR3 is 13 amino acids long. Germline trimming cut 3 bases from V and 4 bases from J; bases unmatched to any gene: 2. Per germline, CDR1 SQVTM and CDR2 ANQGSEA. CDR3 nucleotides: TGCAGCGTTGATAAGCGGGAGTACAATGAGCAGTTCTTC. Translation: CSVDKREYNEQFF.

This clone was recorded once. This chain connects TRBV25-1 to TRBJ2-2; D gene unclear. The CDR3 spans 14 residues. V lost 3 bases to trimming and J lost 0 bases, with 5 bases between them. Germline V gene data show CDR1 as MGHDK and CDR2 as SYGVNS. In DNA, the CDR3 is TGTGCCAGCAGTGAGCGGTCGAACACCGGGGAGCTGTTTTTT. It translates to CASSERSNTGELFF.

The genes are TRBV5-1 and TRBJ2-5; 9 bases map to TRBD1. With V trimmed by 4 bases and J by 5 bases, 6 bases remained unmatched. CDR3 length: 14 amino acids. Germline-derived CDR1 and CDR2 are SGHRS and YFSETQ. CDR3 nucleotide sequence: TGCGCCAGCAGCACCAGACAGGGGGTGGAGACCCAGTACTTC. Translating it yields CASSTRQGVETQYF.

This chain uses TRBV7-2 with TRBJ2-7; 12 positions agree with TRBD2. In germline, CDR1 is SGHTA, CDR2 FQGNSA. The CDR3 totals 17 residues. V shed 1 base, J shed 5 bases, and the junction held 9 bases outside the gene matches. For the CDR3, the DNA is TGTGCCAGCAGCTTAGTTCGGTCTAGCGGGAGGGCCCACGAGCAGTACTTC. Protein: CASSLVRSSGRAHEQYF. The whole variable domain, filled in from reference TRBV7-2 and TRBJ2-7, reads GAGVSQSPSNKVTEKGKDVELRCDPISGHTALYWYRQSLGQGLEFLIYFQGNSAPDKSGLPSDRFSAERTGGSVSTLTIQRTQQEDSAVYLCASSLVRSSGRAHEQYFGPGTRLTVT.

The genes are TRBV27 and TRBJ2-2; 8 bases map to TRBD1. V was pared by 0 bases and J by 3 bases, with 3 bases of the junction left unmatched. In germline, CDR1 is MNHEY, CDR2 SMNVEV (reference sequence). The CDR3 length is 16 residues. The CDR3 protein is CASSLSTGVYTGELFF. CDR3 in DNA: TGTGCCAGCAGTTTATCGACAGGGGTCTACACCGGGGAGCTGTTTTTT.

This clone was detected once. This chain connects TRBV19 to TRBJ2-6, with TRBD1 matching 8 bases. V gave up 6 bases and J gave up 3 bases; unmatched junction bases: 4. Germline V CDR1 and CDR2: LNHDA, SQIVND (reference sequence). There are 15 residues in the CDR3. CDR3 sequence: CASSLGTGGANVLTF. In nucleotides, the CDR3 is TGTGCCAGTAGCTTGGGGACAGGTGGGGCCAACGTCCTGACTTTC.

This clone is a singleton in its sample. The chain carries TRBV27 and TRBJ2-1, with no clear D. This CDR3 has 14 amino acids. CDR1 and CDR2 (germline): MNHEY, SMNVEV (reference sequence). Deletions cut 8 bases from V and 4 bases from J, with 15 bases between. The CDR3 loop is CASSSSGYYNEQFF. In nucleotides, the CDR3 is TGTGCCAGCTCGTCCTCCGGATATTACAATGAGCAGTTCTTC.

This clone has only one observation. The chain carries TRBV28 and TRBJ2-5; TRBD1 aligns across 8 bases. V lost 7 bases and J lost 5; bases outside the gene matches: 15. CDR1 is MDHEN and CDR2 is SYDVKM in the germline V gene. CDR3 size: 16 residues. CDR3 residues: CASKTPTGGRRETQYF. The CDR3 coding sequence is TGTGCCAGCAAAACGCCCACAGGGGGTCGGCGGGAGACCCAGTACTTC.

The table lists this clone with a few counts. The rearrangement links TRBV19 to TRBJ1-1; 9 bases fit TRBD1. The CDR3 runs to 14 residues. Germline CDR1 LNHDA, CDR2 SQIVND (reference sequence). V trimming: 3 bases; J trimming: 3 bases; junction bases outside the gene matches: 2. The CDR3 bases are TGTGCCAGTAGTATGGGGACAGGGTACACTGAAGCTTTCTTT. Its translation: CASSMGTGYTEAFF.

The gene calls are TRBV6-1 and TRBJ2-1, with a weak D call TRBD1 (5 bases). Trimming left V 8 bases short and J 0 bases short, with 11 bases between. Germline assignment: CDR1 MNHNS and CDR2 SASEGT. The CDR3 covers 14 residues. The CDR3 DNA follows: TGTGCCAGCCAGGGTCGTATCTCCTACAATGAGCAGTTCTTC. Encoded protein: CASQGRISYNEQFF.

The V call is TRBV7-9, the J call TRBJ1-4; TRBD1 might be the D (5 bases). CDR3 length: 15 amino acids. V was cut by 3 bases and J by 7 bases, with 15 bases left in between. CDR1 and CDR2 from the germline V gene are SEHNR and FQNEAQ (reference sequence). The CDR3 is CASSLDGGVGEKLFF. In DNA form, the CDR3 reads TGTGCCAGCAGCTTGGACGGGGGTGTGGGTGAAAAACTGTTTTTT.

This rearrangement joins TRBV6-1 to TRBJ1-1, with D tentatively TRBD1 (6 bases). Trimming pared 3 bases from V and 0 bases from J, leaving 14 bases between. This CDR3 contains 16 residues. Germline V lookup: CDR1 MNHNS, CDR2 SASEGT. Here the CDR3 reads CASSDARTAMNTEAFF. In DNA form, the CDR3 reads TGTGCCAGCAGTGACGCACGGACAGCCATGAACACTGAAGCTTTCTTT.

The chain employs TRBV5-1 and TRBJ2-7; D tentatively reads TRBD1 or TRBD2 (5 bases each). Germline values: CDR1 SGHRS, CDR2 YFSETQ. This CDR3 has 14 amino acids. The V and J ends lost 4 bases and 0 bases respectively, with 11 bases between them. CDR3 in DNA: TGCGCCAGCAGCCTCCTCGGGGCCTCCTACGAGCAGTACTTC. Protein sequence: CASSLLGASYEQYF.